Below are 18 T cell receptor beta chains sequenced from a single sample in a study of CXCR3-negative and CXCR3-positive naive CD8 T cells. UMI-labeled 5' RACE TRB cDNA libraries were prepared from the cells. One entry per CDR3 protein, without DNA, is what TCRdb gives after re-calling the 5' RACE reads. The sample includes 92,000 or so distinct CDR3 sequences. Sample: naive CXCR3- CD8+ T cells from blood. The subset denotes: CD45RO-CCR7+CD27+CD95- naive CD8+ T cells lacking CXCR3 (TNR3-). The receptors derive from a human donor in good health. Some clones in this sample may be carry-over from other donors' samples.

The chain employs TRBV12-3 or TRBV12-4 and TRBJ2-2; TCRdb gives TRBD1 as the D gene, but with no DNA this cannot be confirmed. CDR3 length: 14 residues. CDR3 amino acids: CASSWTGDTGELFF.

This sequence joins TRBV12-3 or TRBV12-4 and TRBJ2-7; with no DNA, the TCRdb D assignment of TRBD1 cannot be verified. This CDR3 is 13 amino acids long. The CDR3 sequence is CASSFGQTYEQYF.

J is TRBJ1-2 and V is TRBV29-1. Germline V gives CDR1 SQVTM, CDR2 ANQGSEA. This CDR3 is 13 amino acids long. The CDR3 sequence: CSVDKGKSYGYTF.

The chain has TRBV6-2 or TRBV6-3 and TRBJ2-7; TCRdb designates TRBD2, a call that cannot be tested without DNA. CDR1 and CDR2 (germline): MNHEY, SVGEGT. The CDR3 is 19 amino acids. CDR3 region: CASSYYAGRQGGSAYEQYF.

The chain uses TRBV4-3 and TRBJ2-1; TCRdb selects TRBD1, and the lack of DNA leaves this call unchecked. This CDR3 has 14 residues. CDR1 and CDR2 (germline): LGHNA, YSLEER. The chain's CDR3 is CASRQGVGYNEQFF.

The chain is built from TRBV2 and TRBJ2-3. CDR3 length equals 12 residues. Germline CDR1 and CDR2: SNHLY and FYNNEI. This chain's CDR3 is CASSEMGDTQYF.

This chain connects TRBV20-1 to TRBJ2-7; without DNA, the TCRdb call of TRBD2 cannot be checked. Germline-derived CDR1 and CDR2 are DFQATT and SNEGSKA (reference sequence). The CDR3 covers 15 residues. This CDR3 is CSARMDMGRTYEQYF.

V gene TRBV2 combines with J gene TRBJ2-3; TCRdb's D call of TRBD1 is untestable without DNA. CDR1 SNHLY and CDR2 FYNNEI come from the germline V gene. CDR3 size: 16 residues. CDR3 protein: CASSVGRWGVRDTQYF. Full variable domain (rest looked up from reference TRBV2 and TRBJ2-3): EPEVTQTPSHQVTQMGQEVILRCVPISNHLYFYWYRQILGQKVEFLVSFYNNEISEKSEIFDDQFSVERPDGSNFTLKIRSTKLEDSAMYFCASSVGRWGVRDTQYFGPGTRLTVL.

The V gene is TRBV28, the J gene TRBJ2-7; TCRdb returns TRBD1, unconfirmable since there is no DNA. The CDR3 has 13 amino acids. Germline assignment: CDR1 MDHEN and CDR2 SYDVKM. CDR3 amino acids: CASSTRDSYEQYF.

V is TRBV29-1 and J is TRBJ2-6; the D gene TCRdb calls, TRBD1, cannot be checked with no DNA. CDR1 is SQVTM and CDR2 is ANQGSEA in the germline V gene. The CDR3 runs to 18 residues. The CDR3 here is CSVEDRTGGIPGANVLTF.

The genes are TRBV29-1 and TRBJ1-2; no DNA is available, so the TRBD1 call from TCRdb remains unchecked. From germline, CDR1 is SQVTM and CDR2 ANQGSEA. There are 13 residues in the CDR3. The CDR3 loop reads CSEVGGIAGGYTF.

This sequence joins TRBV4-1 and TRBJ2-7. Germline-derived CDR1 and CDR2 are MGHRA and YSYEKL. CDR3 size: 15 residues. This chain's CDR3 is CASSQVQSRVYEQYF.

V usage is TRBV19 and J usage is TRBJ2-7; TCRdb indicates TRBD2, and absent DNA this call remains unverified. Germline V gives CDR1 LNHDA, CDR2 SQIVND (reference sequence). This CDR3 region has 15 residues. This chain's CDR3 is CATGPTSGGPHEQYF. The complete variable domain, with remaining parts taken from reference TRBV19 and TRBJ2-7, reads DGGITQSPKYLFRKEGQNVTLSCEQNLNHDAMYWYRQDPGQGLRLIYYSQIVNDFQKGDIAEGYSVSREKKESFPLTVTSAQKNPTAFYLCATGPTSGGPHEQYFGPGTRLTVT.

This chain links TRBV28 with TRBJ2-2; TCRdb proposes TRBD1, but this gene call is untestable without DNA. Per the germline V gene, CDR1 is MDHEN and CDR2 is SYDVKM. This CDR3 comprises 16 residues. This CDR3 reads CASMSRLSRNTGELFF.

The chain couples TRBV6-1 to TRBJ1-5; TCRdb picks TRBD1, but there is no DNA to check that call. This CDR3 has 15 amino acids. Germline CDR1 reads MNHNS; CDR2 reads SASEGT. The CDR3 region is CASRPPADSNQPQHF.

The chain employs TRBV5-1 and TRBJ1-2. In germline, CDR1 is SGHRS, CDR2 YFSETQ. The CDR3 sequence is 13 residues long. CDR3 amino acids: CASSFGTVDGYTF.

The gene calls are TRBV19 and TRBJ1-5; as DNA is missing, the TRBD1 call by TCRdb cannot be tested. The CDR3 has 12 amino acids. Germline V gives CDR1 LNHDA, CDR2 SQIVND (reference sequence). CDR3: CASTTGNQPQHF. Combining the CDR3 with reference TRBV19 and TRBJ1-5 gives the whole variable domain DGGITQSPKYLFRKEGQNVTLSCEQNLNHDAMYWYRQDPGQGLRLIYYSQIVNDFQKGDIAEGYSVSREKKESFPLTVTSAQKNPTAFYLCASTTGNQPQHFGDGTRLSIL.

This rearrangement joins TRBV11-1 to TRBJ2-3; TCRdb indicates TRBD1, and absent DNA this call remains unverified. This CDR3 comprises 16 residues. The germline V gene encodes CDR1 SGHAT and CDR2 FQDESV (reference sequence). CDR3 sequence: CASSFPRGRTTDTQYF.